This T cell receptor (beta chain) emerged from a study of T cells in Graves' hyperthyroidism and ophthalmopathy. On this clonotype: The antigen is undetermined.

V gave up 4 bases and J gave up 2 bases; unmatched junction bases: 6. The CDR3 is made up of 15 amino acids. Germline V gene data show CDR1 as KGHDR and CDR2 as SFDVKD. Regions amplified from RNA transcripts were the TCR beta CDR3 regions. Initially, a first-round RT-PCR of the TCR CDR3 employed the HTBI primer set. TCRdb called the multiplex PCR reads again in MiXCR, with one record for every CDR3 protein. Among about 300,000 distinct CDR3 sequences listed, around 20% were seen once. Findings and limits, study-wide: Clonotypes that were expanded in thyroid above 0.001 mostly appeared in blood too.

The sequenced material came from blood. The V call is TRBV24-1, the J call TRBJ2-7, with 8 bases matching TRBD2. The clonotype comes from a man aged 45-60 years with Graves' ophthalmopathy. DNA for the CDR3: TGTGCCACCAGTGACCCGACTAGCGCAACCTACGAGCAGTACTTC. Protein: CATSDPTSATYEQYF.